These 5 T cell receptor beta chains share one sample of origin, sequenced in a study of shared clonotypes between healthy human individuals. The data were produced by immunoSEQ multiplex PCR, yet TCRdb's version contains in-frame clones alone and is incomplete. The sample carries about 1,900,000 clones, about 95% recorded once. Naive CD8 cells lacked CD45RO and underwent positive selection for CCR7, leaving out terminally differentiated effector memory CD45RA+ cells. The sample consisted of naive CD8+ T cells sorted from blood. The receptor set was obtained from a man aged 18 to 35 in good health.

Regarding this clone: Other DNA sequences in this sample translate to the same CDR3. The V and J genes are TRBV5-1 and TRBJ2-5; D perhaps matches TRBD2 (7 bases). In germline, CDR1 is SGHRS, CDR2 YFSETQ. The CDR3 length is 15 residues. V shed 2 bases and J shed 2 bases, with 13 bases lying between them. The CDR3 is CASSFEGGLQETQYF. CDR3 sequence (DNA): TGCGCCAGCAGCTTTGAGGGGGGGCTACAAGAGACCCAGTACTTC. Variable domain in full (rest from reference TRBV5-1 and TRBJ2-5): KAGVTQTPRYLIKTRGQQVTLSCSPISGHRSVSWYQQTPGQGLQFLFEYFSETQRNKGNFPGRFSGRQFSNSRSEMNVSTLELGDSALYLCASSFEGGLQETQYFGPGTRLLVL.

This chain uses TRBV5-6 with TRBJ2-2; D is ambiguous. In germline, CDR1 is SGHDT, CDR2 YYEEEE. V dropped 1 base and J dropped 6 bases, with 10 bases sitting between them. This CDR3 has 14 amino acids. The CDR3 spells CASSLMLSAGELFF. CDR3 in DNA: TGTGCCAGCAGCTTGATGCTTTCAGCCGGGGAGCTGTTTTTT.

This chain connects TRBV19 to TRBJ1-1; D not resolved. Per germline, CDR1 LNHDA and CDR2 SQIVND (reference sequence). This CDR3 spans 13 amino acids. V lost 5 bases and J lost 11, with 18 bases in between. The CDR3 DNA follows: TGTGCCAGTAGTTCCAGAGGACCTCTGTGGGCTTTCTTT. Residues: CASSSRGPLWAFF.

The rearrangement uses TRBV10-1 and TRBJ2-7; TRBD1 or TRBD2 may be the D gene (5 bases each). V was pared by 8 bases and J by 6 bases, with 11 bases between. CDR3 length equals 11 residues. Germline CDR1 and CDR2: WNHNN and SYGVQD (reference sequence). Here the CDR3 DNA reads TGCGCCAGCGGGGACGGCTTCGAGCAGTACTTC. It yields the protein CASGDGFEQYF.

The chain carries TRBV29-1 and TRBJ2-1; D uncertain. Trimming cost V 6 bases and J 5 bases, with 11 bases left between them. The CDR3 is 12 amino acids. In germline, CDR1 is SQVTM, CDR2 ANQGSEA. CDR3 nucleotide sequence: TGCAGCGTCTCGAACCTCAACAATGAGCAGTTCTTC. This encodes CSVSNLNNEQFF.